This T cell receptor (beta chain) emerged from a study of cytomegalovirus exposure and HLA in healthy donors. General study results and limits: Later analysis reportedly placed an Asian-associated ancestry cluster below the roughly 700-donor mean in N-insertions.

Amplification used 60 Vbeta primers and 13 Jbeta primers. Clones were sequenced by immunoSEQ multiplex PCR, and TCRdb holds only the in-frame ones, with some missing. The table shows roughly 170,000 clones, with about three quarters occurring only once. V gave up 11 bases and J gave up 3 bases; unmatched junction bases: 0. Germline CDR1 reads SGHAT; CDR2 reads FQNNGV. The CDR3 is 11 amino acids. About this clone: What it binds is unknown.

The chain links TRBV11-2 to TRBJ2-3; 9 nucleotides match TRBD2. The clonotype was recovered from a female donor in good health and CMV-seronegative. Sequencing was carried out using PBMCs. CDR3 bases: TGTGCCGCGGGGGGGACAGATACGCAGTATTTT. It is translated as CAAGGTDTQYF.